Below are 3 T cell receptor beta chains sequenced from a single sample in a study of metastatic and nonmetastatic thyroid tumors (dated by TCRdb to the early 2020s). The method was PCR. Sequencing instrument: Illumina HiSeq 4000. The raw public reads went through TCRdb reprocessing: fastp at Q25, MiXCR clone calling, in-frame beta chains kept. For this sample the table gives around 46,000 clones, of which 22% were detected only once. The biggest ten clones account for about 3.8% of the sample. None of the patients had been given any treatment before thyroid surgery. The material sequenced was blood. The receptors come from a male donor with papillary thyroid cancer or a benign thyroid nodule (not recorded which). Some clones in this sample may be carry-over from other donors' samples.

This clone was counted many times. The chain uses TRBV7-3 and TRBJ1-5, with D unclear. The CDR3 has 13 amino acids. The germline gives CDR1 SGHTA, CDR2 FQGTGA. The V end was cut by 1 base, the J end by 6 bases, with 7 bases between. Here the CDR3 reads CASSLSPGQPQHF. For the CDR3, the DNA is TGTGCCAGCAGCTTAAGTCCGGGTCAGCCCCAGCATTTT.

This clone was recorded many times. V is TRBV27 and J is TRBJ1-6; no definite D call. Germline loops: CDR1 MNHEY, CDR2 SMNVEV (reference sequence). V was cut by 2 bases and J by 8 bases, with 7 bases left in between. The CDR3 is 13 residues long. The DNA of the CDR3 is TGTGCCAGCAGTTTAGGAAATGATTCACCCCTCCACTTT. This sequence encodes CASSLGNDSPLHF.

The chain joins TRBV28 to TRBJ1-6; tentative D call: TRBD1 (5 bases). CDR3 length: 17 amino acids. Trimming stripped 5 bases from V and 0 bases from J, with 14 bases between. Germline V gene data show CDR1 as MDHEN and CDR2 as SYDVKM. The CDR3 DNA reads as TGTGCCAGCAGTGAAATGGGGGGTAGCTCCTATAATTCACCCCTCCACTTT. Its protein is CASSEMGGSSYNSPLHF.